These T cell receptor beta chains were read from a single sample in a study of T cells in Graves' hyperthyroidism and ophthalmopathy. Each CDR3 protein is one row after TCRdb ran MiXCR on the multiplex PCR reads. The data contain more than 500,000 distinct CDR3 sequences, roughly 45% of them singletons. Input material: peripheral blood or thyroid tissue (not recorded which). The receptors shown here come from an adult woman with Graves' disease, either hyperthyroidism or ophthalmopathy (not recorded which). Both conserved end residues are part of each CDR3. The order of the fields is D gene, clone size, V gene, CDR3 length, J gene, CDR3 DNA, CDR3 protein. The D gene is left open where the match is weak. Not all rows give a size; the values are once, few, many and, for expanded clones, a class.

>NA|few|TRBV7-9|12|TRBJ1-5
TGTGCCAGCGGCTCGGGGAATCAGCCCCAGCATTTT
CASGSGNQPQHF
>TRBD1|NA|TRBV20-1|14|TRBJ2-5
TGCAGTGCCCGTAACCCGGGACAGGGGAAGACCCAGTACTTC
CSARNPGQGKTQYF
>TRBD2|NA|TRBV7-2|16|TRBJ2-3
TGTGCCAGCAGCTCTGGACTAGCGGCTAGCACAGATACGCAGTATTTT
CASSSGLAASTDTQYF
>NA|few|TRBV10-3|15|TRBJ2-5
TGTGCCATCAGTGGGGGCAGGGAAGCCAATCAGCCCCAGTACTTC
CAISGGREANQPQYF
>NA|few|TRBV10-2|11|TRBJ1-2
TGCGCCAGCATGAGTTCCTATGGCTACACCTTC
CASMSSYGYTF
>NA|few|TRBV28|11|TRBJ1-1
TGTGCCAGCAGTTGGGGATTCGTGGCTTTCTTT
CASSWGFVAFF
>TRBD1|few|TRBV6-5|14|TRBJ1-1
TGTGCCATCAGCGGGACAGGGGGGTTCCCTGAAGCTTTCTTT
CAISGTGGFPEAFF
>NA|NA|TRBV10-3|11|TRBJ1-3
TGTGCCATGAACTCTGGGAACACCATATATTTT
CAMNSGNTIYF
>TRBD1|NA|TRBV7-6|12|TRBJ2-5
TGTGCCAGCAGCTTATATCGGACAGGGGTGGACTTC
CASSLYRTGVDF
>NA|many|TRBV4-1|16|TRBJ1-2
TGCGCCAGCAGCCAAGTTAGTACAGCTTCTAACTATGGCTACACCTTC
CASSQVSTASNYGYTF
>NA|NA|TRBV24-1|11|TRBJ1-1
TGTGCCACCAGACAGGGCACTGAAGCTTTCTTT
CATRQGTEAFF
>NA|many|TRBV6-6|14|TRBJ2-7
TGTGCCAGCAAGGGGGGAGGTAGCTTCGGCGAGCAGTACTTC
CASKGGGSFGEQYF
>NA|NA|TRBV2|16|TRBJ2-5
TGTGCCAGCAGTGACGGCAGGGTCTTAATCCAAGAGACCCAGTACTTC
CASSDGRVLIQETQYF
>NA|NA|TRBV7-2|15|TRBJ1-5
TGTGCCAGCAGCTTAGCGGGACGGAGCAATCAGCCCCAGCATTTT
CASSLAGRSNQPQHF
>NA|NA|TRBV29-1|11|TRBJ1-2
TGCAGCGTTGAACGGCAGGGAGGCTACACCTTC
CSVERQGGYTF
>TRBD1|NA|TRBV7-8|15|TRBJ2-7
TGTGCCAGCAGCTTTAGGGAAGGACAGGGTTTCGAGCAGTACTTC
CASSFREGQGFEQYF
>TRBD1|NA|TRBV20-1|14|TRBJ2-7
TGCAGTGCTAGTAGACCGGGACAGACCTACGAGCAGTACTTC
CSASRPGQTYEQYF
>TRBD1|NA|TRBV15|14|TRBJ1-2
TGTGCCACCAGCTCGGGAGAAGGGGGCGTGGGCTACACCTTC
CATSSGEGGVGYTF
>NA|NA|TRBV10-3|15|TRBJ1-5
TGTGCCATCAGTGACCTAGAAAGGGGAGGTCAGCCCCAGCATTTT
CAISDLERGGQPQHF
>NA|many|TRBV6-5|10|TRBJ1-5
TGTGCCAGCGGCGTTCGGCCCCAGCATTTT
CASGVRPQHF
>TRBD1|NA|TRBV10-3|15|TRBJ1-5
TGTGCCATCAGGGGACCGGGACAGATCAATCAGCCCCAGCATTTT
CAIRGPGQINQPQHF
>NA|many|TRBV6-6|13|TRBJ1-1
TGTGCCAGCCGAGGTGTGGGGGACACTGAAGCTTTCTTT
CASRGVGDTEAFF
>NA|many|TRBV6-2/TRBV6-3|12|TRBJ1-2
TGTGCCAGCAGTTACGCCAGGGAGGGCTACACCTTC
CASSYAREGYTF
>NA|NA|TRBV19|13|TRBJ1-2
TGTGCCAGCCGGGAGGTGGGAACCTATGGCTACACCTTC
CASREVGTYGYTF
>NA|NA|TRBV6-1|13|TRBJ2-7
TGTGCCAGCAGTGAAGCGTCGGGCAACGAGCAGTACTTC
CASSEASGNEQYF
>NA|many|TRBV11-2|15|TRBJ1-6
TGTGCCAGCAGCTTAGCCAGACAGGCCAATTCACCCCTCCACTTT
CASSLARQANSPLHF
>NA|NA|TRBV7-2|12|TRBJ1-2
TGTGCCAGCAGCTTTTCAGAAGGTGGCTACACCTTC
CASSFSEGGYTF
>TRBD1|NA|TRBV15|15|TRBJ2-5
TGTGCCACCAGCGGACAGGGGGGATACCAAGAGACCCAGTACTTC
CATSGQGGYQETQYF
>NA|NA|TRBV10-3|16|TRBJ1-4
TGTGCCATCAGTGGGATGGGCGGGACCAATAATGAAAAACTGTTTTTT
CAISGMGGTNNEKLFF